This TCR beta chain was found in a study of T cells in Graves' hyperthyroidism and ophthalmopathy. The CDR3 totals 16 residues. The germline V gene has CDR1 MDHEN and CDR2 SYDVKM. V lost 5 bases, J lost 0 bases, and 11 bases lay in between. Amplified TCR beta CDR3 regions derived from RNA transcripts. First-round RT-PCR with HTBI primers amplified the TCR CDR3 region. TCRdb reprocessed the multiplex PCR reads with MiXCR, giving one entry per CDR3 protein. The sample has about half a million distinct CDR3 sequences; less than 25% are singletons. Material for sequencing was blood. The origin of this receptor is a man between 18 and 29 years old with Graves' hyperthyroidism. The J gene is TRBJ2-6, the V gene TRBV28, with D possibly being TRBD1 (5 bases). The CDR3 bases are TGTGCCAGCAGTCCTGACAGTCTCTCTGGGGCCAACGTCCTGACTTTC. It codes for CASSPDSLSGANVLTF.